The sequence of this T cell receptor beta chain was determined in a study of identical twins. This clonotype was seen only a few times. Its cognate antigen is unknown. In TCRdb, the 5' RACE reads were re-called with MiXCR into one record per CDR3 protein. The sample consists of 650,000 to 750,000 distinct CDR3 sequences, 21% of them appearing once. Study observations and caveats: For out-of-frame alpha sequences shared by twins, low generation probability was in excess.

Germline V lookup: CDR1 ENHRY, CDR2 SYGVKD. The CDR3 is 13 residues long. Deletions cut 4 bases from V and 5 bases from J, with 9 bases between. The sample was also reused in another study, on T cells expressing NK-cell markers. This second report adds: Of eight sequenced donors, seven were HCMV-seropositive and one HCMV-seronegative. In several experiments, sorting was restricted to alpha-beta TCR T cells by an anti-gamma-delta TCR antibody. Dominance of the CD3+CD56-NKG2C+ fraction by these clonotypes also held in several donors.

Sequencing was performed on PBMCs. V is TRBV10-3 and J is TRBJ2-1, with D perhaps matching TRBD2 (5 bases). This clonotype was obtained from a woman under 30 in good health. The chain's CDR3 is CAISGTLDNEQFF. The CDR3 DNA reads TGTGCCATCAGTGGGACTTTGGACAATGAGCAGTTCTTC.